The source of this T cell receptor beta chain is a study of blood T cells in healthy people across ages. Notes on the study in general: Nothing was known about donor CMV status, and this possibly confounded expanded clonotype changes. As age increased, TCR beta diversity per million T cells fell in a roughly linear fashion. Bulk PBMC profiling left naive and antigen-experienced comparisons inconclusive. TCR beta diversity was tightly associated with the proportion of naive T cells.

This clonotype has just a few counts. The antigen is undetermined. The CDR3 sequence is 16 residues long. Between the trimmed V and J ends, which lost 3 bases and 0 bases, there was a span of 16 bases. The germline V gene encodes CDR1 DFQATT and CDR2 SNEGSKA (reference sequence). Primers used in a second PCR of about 6 to 12 cycles were a sample-barcoded 5' primer and a J-beta primer mix. TCRdb fed the 5' RACE reads into MiXCR, producing one record per CDR3 protein. The sample lists about 640,000 distinct CDR3 sequences; around 31% were seen once. This receptor was taken from a woman older than 75 in good health. The chain joins TRBV20-1 to TRBJ2-3, with D perhaps matching TRBD2 (7 bases). Sample: blood. The CDR3: CSASLNGGASTDTQYF. CDR3 sequence (DNA): TGCAGTGCTAGCCTTAATGGGGGGGCAAGCACAGATACGCAGTATTTT.